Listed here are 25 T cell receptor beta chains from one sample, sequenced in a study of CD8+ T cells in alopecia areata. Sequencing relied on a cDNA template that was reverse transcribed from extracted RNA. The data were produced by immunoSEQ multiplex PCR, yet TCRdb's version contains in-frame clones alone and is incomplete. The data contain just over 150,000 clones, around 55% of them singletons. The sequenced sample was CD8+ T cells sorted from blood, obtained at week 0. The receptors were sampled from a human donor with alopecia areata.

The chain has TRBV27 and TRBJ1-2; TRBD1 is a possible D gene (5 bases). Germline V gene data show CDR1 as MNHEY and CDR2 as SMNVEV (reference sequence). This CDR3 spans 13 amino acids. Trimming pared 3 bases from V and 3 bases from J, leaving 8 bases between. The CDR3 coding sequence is TGTGCCAGCAGTTTGGCAGGGTACTATGGCTACACCTTC. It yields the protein CASSLAGYYGYTF.

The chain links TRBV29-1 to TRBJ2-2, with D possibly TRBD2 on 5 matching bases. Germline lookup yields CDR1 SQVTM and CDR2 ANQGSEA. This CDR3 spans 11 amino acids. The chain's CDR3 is CSFLGSGELFF. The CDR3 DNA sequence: TGCAGTTTCTTGGGGAGCGGGGAGCTGTTTTTT.

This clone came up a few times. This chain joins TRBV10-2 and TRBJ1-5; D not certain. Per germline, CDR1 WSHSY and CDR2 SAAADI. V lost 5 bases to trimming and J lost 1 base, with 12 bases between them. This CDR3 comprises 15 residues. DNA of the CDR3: TGCGCCAGCAGTCAAGAGTGGGGAAGCAATCAGCCCCAGCATTTT. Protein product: CASSQEWGSNQPQHF.

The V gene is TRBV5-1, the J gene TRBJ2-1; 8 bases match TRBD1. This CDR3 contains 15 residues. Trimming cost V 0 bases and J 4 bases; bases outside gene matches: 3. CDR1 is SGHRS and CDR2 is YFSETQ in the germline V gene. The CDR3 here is CASSLGGTGYNEQFF. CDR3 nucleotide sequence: TGCGCCAGCAGCTTGGGCGGGACAGGTTACAATGAGCAGTTCTTC.

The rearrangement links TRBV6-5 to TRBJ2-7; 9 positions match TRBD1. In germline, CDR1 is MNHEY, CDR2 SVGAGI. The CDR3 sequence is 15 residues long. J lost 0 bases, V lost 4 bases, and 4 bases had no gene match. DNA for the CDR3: TGTGCCAGCAGTTTACGGACAGGGGTCTCCTACGAGCAGTACTTC. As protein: CASSLRTGVSYEQYF.

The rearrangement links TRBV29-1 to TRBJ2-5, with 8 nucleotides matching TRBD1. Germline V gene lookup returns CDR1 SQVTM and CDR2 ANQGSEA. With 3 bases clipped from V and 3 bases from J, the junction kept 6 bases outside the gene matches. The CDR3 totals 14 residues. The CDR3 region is CSVDPDRVKETQYF. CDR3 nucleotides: TGCAGCGTTGATCCGGACAGGGTAAAAGAGACCCAGTACTTC.

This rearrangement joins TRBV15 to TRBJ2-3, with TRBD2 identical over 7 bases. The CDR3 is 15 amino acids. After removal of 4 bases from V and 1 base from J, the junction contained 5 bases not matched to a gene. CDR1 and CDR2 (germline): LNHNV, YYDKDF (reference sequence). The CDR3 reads CATSTTSWGTDTQYF. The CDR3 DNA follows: TGTGCCACCAGCACGACTAGCTGGGGCACAGATACGCAGTATTTT.

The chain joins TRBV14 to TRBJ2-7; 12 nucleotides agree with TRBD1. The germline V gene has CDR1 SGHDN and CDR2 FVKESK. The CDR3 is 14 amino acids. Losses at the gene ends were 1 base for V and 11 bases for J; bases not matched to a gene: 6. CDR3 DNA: TGTGCCAGCAGCCAAGCGGGGACAGGGGGCTTTGAGTACTTC. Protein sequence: CASSQAGTGGFEYF.

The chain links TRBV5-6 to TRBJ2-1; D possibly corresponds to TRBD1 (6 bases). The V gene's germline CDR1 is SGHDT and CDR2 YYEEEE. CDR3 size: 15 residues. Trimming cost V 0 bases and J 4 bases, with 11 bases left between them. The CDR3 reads CASSLGGTIYNEQFF. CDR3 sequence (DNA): TGTGCCAGCAGCTTGGGGGGGACAATTTACAATGAGCAGTTCTTC.

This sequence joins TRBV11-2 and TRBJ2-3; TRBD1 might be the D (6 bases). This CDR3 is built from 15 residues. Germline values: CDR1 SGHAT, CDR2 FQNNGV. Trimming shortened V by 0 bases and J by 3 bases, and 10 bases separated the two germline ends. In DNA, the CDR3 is TGTGCCAGCAGCTTAGATCCTACAGGGACAGATACGCAGTATTTT. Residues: CASSLDPTGTDTQYF. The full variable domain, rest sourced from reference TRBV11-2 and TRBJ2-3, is EAGVAQSPRYKIIEKRQSVAFWCNPISGHATLYWYQQILGQGPKLLIQFQNNGVVDDSQLPKDRFSAERLKGVDSTLKIQPAKLEDSAVYLCASSLDPTGTDTQYFGPGTRLTVL.

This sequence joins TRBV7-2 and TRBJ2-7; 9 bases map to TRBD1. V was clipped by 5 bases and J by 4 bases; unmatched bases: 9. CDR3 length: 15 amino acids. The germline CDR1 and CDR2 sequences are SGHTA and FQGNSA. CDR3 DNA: TGTGCCAGCAGCCCACGGAAACAGGGGGCTTACGAGCAGTACTTC. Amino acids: CASSPRKQGAYEQYF.

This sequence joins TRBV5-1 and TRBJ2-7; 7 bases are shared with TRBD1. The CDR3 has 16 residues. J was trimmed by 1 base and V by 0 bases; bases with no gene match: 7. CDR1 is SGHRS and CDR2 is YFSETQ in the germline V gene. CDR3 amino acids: CASSLGQGTASYEQYF. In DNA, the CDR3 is TGCGCCAGCAGCTTGGGCCAAGGGACAGCATCCTACGAGCAGTACTTC.

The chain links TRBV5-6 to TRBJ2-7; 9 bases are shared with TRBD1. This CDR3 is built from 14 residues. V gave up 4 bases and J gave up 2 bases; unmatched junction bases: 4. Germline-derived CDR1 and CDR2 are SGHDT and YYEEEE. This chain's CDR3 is CASSPTGGTYEQYF. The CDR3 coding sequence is TGTGCCAGCAGCCCGACAGGGGGAACCTACGAGCAGTACTTC.

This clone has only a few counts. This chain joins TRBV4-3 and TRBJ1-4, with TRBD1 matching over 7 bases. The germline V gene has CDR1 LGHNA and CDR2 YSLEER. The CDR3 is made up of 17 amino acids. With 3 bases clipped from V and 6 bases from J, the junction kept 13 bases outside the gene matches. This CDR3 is CASSQGGKGQRDEKLFF. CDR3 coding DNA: TGCGCCAGCAGCCAGGGCGGAAAGGGACAGAGGGATGAAAAACTGTTTTTT.

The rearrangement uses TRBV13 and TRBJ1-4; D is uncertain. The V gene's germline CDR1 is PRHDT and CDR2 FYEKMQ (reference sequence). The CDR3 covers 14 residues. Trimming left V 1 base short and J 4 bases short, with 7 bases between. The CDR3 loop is CASSLEGFNEKLFF. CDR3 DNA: TGTGCCAGCAGCTTAGAAGGCTTTAATGAAAAACTGTTTTTT. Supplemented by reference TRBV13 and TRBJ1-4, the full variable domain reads AAGVIQSPRHLIKEKRETATLKCYPIPRHDTVYWYQQGPGQDPQFLISFYEKMQSDKGSIPDRFSAQQFSDYHSELNMSSLELGDSALYFCASSLEGFNEKLFFGSGTQLSVL.

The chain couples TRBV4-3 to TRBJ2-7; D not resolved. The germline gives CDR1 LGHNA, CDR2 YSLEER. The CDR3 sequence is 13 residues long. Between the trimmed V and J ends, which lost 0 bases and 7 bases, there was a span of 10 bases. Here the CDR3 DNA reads TGCGCCAGCAGCCAAGATGTGGGTAAGGAGCAGTACTTC. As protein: CASSQDVGKEQYF.

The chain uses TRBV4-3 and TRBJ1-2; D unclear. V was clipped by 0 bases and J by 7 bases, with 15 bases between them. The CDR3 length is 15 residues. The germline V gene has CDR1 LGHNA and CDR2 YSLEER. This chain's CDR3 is CASSQDYNSSPGYTF. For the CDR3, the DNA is TGCGCCAGCAGCCAAGATTACAACAGTTCCCCTGGCTACACCTTC.

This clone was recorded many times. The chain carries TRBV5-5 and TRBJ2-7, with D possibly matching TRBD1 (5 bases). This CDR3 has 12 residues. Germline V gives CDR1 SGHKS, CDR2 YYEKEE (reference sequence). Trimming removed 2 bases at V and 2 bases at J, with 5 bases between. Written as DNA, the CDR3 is TGTGCCAGCAGCTTAGGGGCCTACGAGCAGTACTTC. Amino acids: CASSLGAYEQYF.

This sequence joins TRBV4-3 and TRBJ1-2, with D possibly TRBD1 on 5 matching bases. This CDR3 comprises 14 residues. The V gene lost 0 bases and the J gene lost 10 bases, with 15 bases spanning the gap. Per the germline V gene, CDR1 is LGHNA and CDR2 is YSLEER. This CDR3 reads CASSQDRQGVYYTF. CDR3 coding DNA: TGCGCCAGCAGCCAAGACCGGCAGGGAGTTTACTACACCTTC.

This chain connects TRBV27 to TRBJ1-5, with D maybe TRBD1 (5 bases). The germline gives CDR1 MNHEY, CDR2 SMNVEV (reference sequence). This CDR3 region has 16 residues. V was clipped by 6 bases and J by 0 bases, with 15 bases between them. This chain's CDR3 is CASSPSGGDSNQPQHF. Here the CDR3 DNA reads TGTGCCAGCAGCCCATCTGGAGGGGATAGCAATCAGCCCCAGCATTTT.

CDR3 residues: CASSFRTGGGTEAFF. The CDR3 coding sequence is TGTGCCAGCAGCTTTAGGACAGGCGGAGGCACTGAAGCTTTCTTT. The chain employs TRBV7-8 and TRBJ1-1; 7 bases are a match to TRBD1. J was trimmed by 4 bases and V by 3 bases; bases with no gene match: 8. This CDR3 has 15 residues. In germline, CDR1 is SGHVS, CDR2 FQNEAQ.

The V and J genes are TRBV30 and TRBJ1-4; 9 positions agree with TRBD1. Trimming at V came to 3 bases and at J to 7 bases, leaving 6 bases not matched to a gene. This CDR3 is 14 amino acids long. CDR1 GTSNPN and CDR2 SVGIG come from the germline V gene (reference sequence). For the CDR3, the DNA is TGTGCCTGGAGACCTACAGGGGGCCCTGAAAAACTGTTTTTT. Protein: CAWRPTGGPEKLFF.

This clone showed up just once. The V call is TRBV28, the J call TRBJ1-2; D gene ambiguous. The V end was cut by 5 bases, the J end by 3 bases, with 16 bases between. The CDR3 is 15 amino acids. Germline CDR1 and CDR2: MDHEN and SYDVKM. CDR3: CASSTIKGFDYGYTF. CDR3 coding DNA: TGTGCCAGCAGTACCATAAAGGGCTTTGACTATGGCTACACCTTC.

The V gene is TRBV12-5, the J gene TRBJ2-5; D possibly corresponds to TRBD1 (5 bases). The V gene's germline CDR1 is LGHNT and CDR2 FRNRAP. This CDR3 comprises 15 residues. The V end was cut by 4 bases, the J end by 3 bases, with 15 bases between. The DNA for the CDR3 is TGTGCTAGTGGTTCCCATTCCTCCAGGGAAGAGACCCAGTACTTC. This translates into CASGSHSSREETQYF.

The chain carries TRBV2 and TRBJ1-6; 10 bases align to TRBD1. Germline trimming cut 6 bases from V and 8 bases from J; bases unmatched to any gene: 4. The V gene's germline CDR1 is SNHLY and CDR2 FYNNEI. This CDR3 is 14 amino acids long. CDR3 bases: TGTGCCAGCAGCGCCGGGACAGGGGATTCACCCCTCCACTTT. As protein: CASSAGTGDSPLHF.